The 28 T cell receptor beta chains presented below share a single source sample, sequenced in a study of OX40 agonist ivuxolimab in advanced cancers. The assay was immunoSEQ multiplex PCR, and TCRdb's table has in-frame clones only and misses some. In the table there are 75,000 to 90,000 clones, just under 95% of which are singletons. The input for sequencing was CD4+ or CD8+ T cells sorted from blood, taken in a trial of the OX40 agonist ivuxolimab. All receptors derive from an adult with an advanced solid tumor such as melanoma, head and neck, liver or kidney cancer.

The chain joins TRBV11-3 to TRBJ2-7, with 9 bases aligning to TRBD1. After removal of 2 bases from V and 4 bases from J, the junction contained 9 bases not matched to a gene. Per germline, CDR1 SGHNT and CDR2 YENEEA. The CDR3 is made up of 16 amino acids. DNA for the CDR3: TGTGCCAGCAGCTTAAATTCCGGGACAGGGTTTTACGAGCAGTACTTC. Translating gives CASSLNSGTGFYEQYF.

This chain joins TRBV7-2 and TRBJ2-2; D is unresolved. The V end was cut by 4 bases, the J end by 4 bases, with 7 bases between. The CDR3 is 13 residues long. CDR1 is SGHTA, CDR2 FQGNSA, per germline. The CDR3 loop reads CASSSPATGELFF. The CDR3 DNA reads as TGTGCCAGCAGCTCCCCGGCCACCGGGGAGCTGTTTTTT.

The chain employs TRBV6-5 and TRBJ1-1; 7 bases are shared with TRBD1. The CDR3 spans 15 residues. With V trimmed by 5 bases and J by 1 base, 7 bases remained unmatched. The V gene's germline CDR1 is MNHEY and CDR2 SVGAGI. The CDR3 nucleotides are TGTGCCAGCAGTCCCCTGGACAGGACGAACACTGAAGCTTTCTTT. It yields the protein CASSPLDRTNTEAFF.

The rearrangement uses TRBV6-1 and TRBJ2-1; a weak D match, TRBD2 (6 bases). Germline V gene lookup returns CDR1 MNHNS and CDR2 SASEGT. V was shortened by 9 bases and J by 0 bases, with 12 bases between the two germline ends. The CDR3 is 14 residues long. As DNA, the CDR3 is TGTGCCAGTGCCATCGGGAGCTCCTACAATGAGCAGTTCTTC. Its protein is CASAIGSSYNEQFF.

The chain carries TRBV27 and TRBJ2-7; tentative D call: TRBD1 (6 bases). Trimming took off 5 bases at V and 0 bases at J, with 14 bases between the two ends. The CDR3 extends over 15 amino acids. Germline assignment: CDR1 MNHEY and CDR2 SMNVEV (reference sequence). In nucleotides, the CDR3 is TGTGCCAGCAGTCCCCGGGACATGAGCTCCTACGAGCAGTACTTC. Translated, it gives CASSPRDMSSYEQYF.

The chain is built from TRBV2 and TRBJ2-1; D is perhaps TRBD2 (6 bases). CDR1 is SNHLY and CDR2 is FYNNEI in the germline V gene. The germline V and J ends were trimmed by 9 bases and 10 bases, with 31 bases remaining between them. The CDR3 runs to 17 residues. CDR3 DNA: TGTGCCAGTCTACTATGGTTCTCGGGGGACCAAGGGAGGGAGCAGTTCTTC. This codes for CASLLWFSGDQGREQFF.

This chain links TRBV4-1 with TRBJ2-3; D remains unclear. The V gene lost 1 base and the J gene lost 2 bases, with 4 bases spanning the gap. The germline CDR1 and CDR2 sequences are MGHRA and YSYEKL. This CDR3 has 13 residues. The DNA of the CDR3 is TGCGCCAGCAGCCAAGGGATCACAGATACGCAGTATTTT. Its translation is CASSQGITDTQYF.

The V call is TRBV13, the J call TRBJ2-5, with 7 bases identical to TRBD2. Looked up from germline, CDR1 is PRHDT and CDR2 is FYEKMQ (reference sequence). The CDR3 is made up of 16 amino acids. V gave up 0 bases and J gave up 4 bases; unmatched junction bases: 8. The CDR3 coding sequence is TGTGCCAGCAGCTTAGGGGGTAGGACGGGAGGAGAGACCCAGTACTTC. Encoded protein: CASSLGGRTGGETQYF.

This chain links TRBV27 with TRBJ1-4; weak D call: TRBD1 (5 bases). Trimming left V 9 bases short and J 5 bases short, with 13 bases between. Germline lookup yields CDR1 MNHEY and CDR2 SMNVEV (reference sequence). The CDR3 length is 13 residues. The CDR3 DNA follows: TGTGCCAGTGCCAGGGCATCGAATGAAAAACTGTTTTTT. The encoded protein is CASARASNEKLFF.

The CDR3 DNA reads TGTGCCATCAGTATGGCAGCTACTCCAGACTATGGCTACACCTTC. Translated, it gives CAISMAATPDYGYTF. This sequence joins TRBV10-3 and TRBJ1-2; D is unclear. The CDR3 contains 15 residues. V gave up 5 bases and J gave up 3 bases, with 16 bases separating them. The V gene's germline CDR1 is ENHRY and CDR2 SYGVKD.

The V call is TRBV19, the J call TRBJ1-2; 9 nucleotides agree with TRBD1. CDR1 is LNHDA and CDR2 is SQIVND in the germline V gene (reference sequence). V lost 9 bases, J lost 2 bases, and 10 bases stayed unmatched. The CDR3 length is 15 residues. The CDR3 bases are TGTGCCAGCTTCTCAACAGGGGGCAACAACTATGGCTACACCTTC. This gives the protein CASFSTGGNNYGYTF.

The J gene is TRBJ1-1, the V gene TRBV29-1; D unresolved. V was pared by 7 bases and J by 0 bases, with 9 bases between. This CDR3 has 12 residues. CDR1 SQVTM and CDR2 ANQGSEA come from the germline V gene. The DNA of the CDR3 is TGCAGCGGACTCCACCTGAACACTGAAGCTTTCTTT. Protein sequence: CSGLHLNTEAFF.

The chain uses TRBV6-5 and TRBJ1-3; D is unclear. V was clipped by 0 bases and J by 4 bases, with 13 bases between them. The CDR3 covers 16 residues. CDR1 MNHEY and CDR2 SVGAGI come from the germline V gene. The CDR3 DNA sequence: TGTGCCAGCAGTTACTCAGCTAATCCGTCGGGAAACACCATATATTTT. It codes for CASSYSANPSGNTIYF.

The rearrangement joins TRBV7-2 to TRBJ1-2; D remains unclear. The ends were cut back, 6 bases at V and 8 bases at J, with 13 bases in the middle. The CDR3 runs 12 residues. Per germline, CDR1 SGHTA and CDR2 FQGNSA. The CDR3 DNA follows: TGTGCCAGCAGAGCTACTCCGGGAGGCTACACCTTC. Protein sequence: CASRATPGGYTF.

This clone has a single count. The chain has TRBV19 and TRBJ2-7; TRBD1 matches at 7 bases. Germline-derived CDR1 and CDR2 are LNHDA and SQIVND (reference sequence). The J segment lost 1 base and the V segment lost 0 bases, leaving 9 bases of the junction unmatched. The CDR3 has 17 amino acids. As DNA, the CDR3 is TGTGCCAGTAGTATAGATGGGCGGACAGGCTCGTCCTACGAGCAGTACTTC. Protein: CASSIDGRTGSSYEQYF.

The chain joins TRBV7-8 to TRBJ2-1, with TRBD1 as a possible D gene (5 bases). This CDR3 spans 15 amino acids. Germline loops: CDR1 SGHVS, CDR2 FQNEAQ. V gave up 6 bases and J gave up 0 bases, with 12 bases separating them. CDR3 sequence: CASRGRASSYNEQFF. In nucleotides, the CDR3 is TGTGCCAGCAGGGGCAGGGCTAGCTCCTACAATGAGCAGTTCTTC.

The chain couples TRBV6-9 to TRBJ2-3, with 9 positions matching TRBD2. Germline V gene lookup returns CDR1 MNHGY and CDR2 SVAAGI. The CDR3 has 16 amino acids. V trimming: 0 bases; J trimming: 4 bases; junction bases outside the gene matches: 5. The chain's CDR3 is CASSYSRRGGADTQYF. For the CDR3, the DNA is TGTGCCAGCAGTTATTCTCGTCGCGGGGGGGCAGATACGCAGTATTTT.

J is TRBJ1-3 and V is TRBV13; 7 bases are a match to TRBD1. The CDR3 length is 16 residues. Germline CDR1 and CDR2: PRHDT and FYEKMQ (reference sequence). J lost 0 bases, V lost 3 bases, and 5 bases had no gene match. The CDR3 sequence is CASSLLQGFSGNTIYF. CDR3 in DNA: TGTGCCAGCAGCTTGCTACAGGGGTTCTCTGGAAACACCATATATTTT.

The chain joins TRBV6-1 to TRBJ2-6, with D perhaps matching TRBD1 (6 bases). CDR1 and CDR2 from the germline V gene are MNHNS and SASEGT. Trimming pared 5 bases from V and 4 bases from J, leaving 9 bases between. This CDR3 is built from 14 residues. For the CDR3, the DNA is TGTGCCAGCAGTCCAGGGGTCGGGGCCAACGTCCTGACTTTC. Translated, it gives CASSPGVGANVLTF.

The CDR3 reads CASSRDRGGTEAFF. In DNA form, the CDR3 reads TGTGCCAGCAGCCGTGACAGAGGGGGGACTGAAGCTTTCTTT. The V and J genes are TRBV6-5 and TRBJ1-1; maybe TRBD1 (6 bases). Deletions cut 6 bases from V and 5 bases from J, with 16 bases between. CDR1 is MNHEY and CDR2 is SVGAGI in the germline V gene. The CDR3 contains 14 residues.

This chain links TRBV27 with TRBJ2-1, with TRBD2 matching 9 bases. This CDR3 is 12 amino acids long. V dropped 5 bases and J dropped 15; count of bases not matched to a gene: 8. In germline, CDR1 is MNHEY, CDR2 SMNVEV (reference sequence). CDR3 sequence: CASSKLAGAWFF. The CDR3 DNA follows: TGTGCCAGCAGTAAATTAGCGGGAGCGTGGTTCTTC.

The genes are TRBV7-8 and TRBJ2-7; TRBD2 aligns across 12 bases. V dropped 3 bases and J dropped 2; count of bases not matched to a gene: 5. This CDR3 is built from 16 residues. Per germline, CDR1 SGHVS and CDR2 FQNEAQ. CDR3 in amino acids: CASSFSTSGSAYEQYF. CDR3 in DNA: TGTGCCAGCAGCTTCTCGACTAGCGGGAGCGCCTACGAGCAGTACTTC.

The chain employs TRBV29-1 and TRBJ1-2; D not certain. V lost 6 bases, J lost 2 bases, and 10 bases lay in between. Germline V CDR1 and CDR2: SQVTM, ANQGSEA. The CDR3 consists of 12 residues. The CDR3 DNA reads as TGCAGCGTACGGGAAGGGAACTATGGCTACACCTTC. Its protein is CSVREGNYGYTF.

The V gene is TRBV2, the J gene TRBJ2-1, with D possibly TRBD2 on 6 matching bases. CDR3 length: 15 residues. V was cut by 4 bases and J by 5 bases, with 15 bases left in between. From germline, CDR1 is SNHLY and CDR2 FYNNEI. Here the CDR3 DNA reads TGTGCCAGCAGTGCGGCCGGGGGTCCCCACAATGAGCAGTTCTTC. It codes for CASSAAGGPHNEQFF.

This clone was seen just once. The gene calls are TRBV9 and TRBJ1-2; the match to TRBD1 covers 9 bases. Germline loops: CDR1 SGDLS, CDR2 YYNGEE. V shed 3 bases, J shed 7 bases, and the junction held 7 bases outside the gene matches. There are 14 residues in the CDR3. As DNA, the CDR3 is TGTGCCAGCAGCGGGGACAGGGCTCTCGGTGGCTACACCTTC. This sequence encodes CASSGDRALGGYTF.

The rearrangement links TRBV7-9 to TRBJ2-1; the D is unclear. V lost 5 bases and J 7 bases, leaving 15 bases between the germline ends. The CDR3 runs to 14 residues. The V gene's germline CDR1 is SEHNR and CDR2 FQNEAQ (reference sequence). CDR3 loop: CASSPEMGWNEQFF. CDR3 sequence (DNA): TGTGCCAGCAGCCCAGAGATGGGTTGGAATGAGCAGTTCTTC.

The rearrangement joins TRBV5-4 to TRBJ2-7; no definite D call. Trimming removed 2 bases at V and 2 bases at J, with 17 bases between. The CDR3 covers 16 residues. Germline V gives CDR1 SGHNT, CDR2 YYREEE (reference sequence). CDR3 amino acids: CASSFGVEKRAYEQYF. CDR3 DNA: TGTGCCAGCAGCTTTGGAGTTGAAAAGCGCGCCTACGAGCAGTACTTC.

CDR3 DNA: TGTGCCATCAGCCTCGGACAGGGGGACGAGCAGTACTTC. It translates to CAISLGQGDEQYF. The chain carries TRBV10-3 and TRBJ2-7; 10 nucleotides align to TRBD1. CDR3 length equals 13 residues. Germline loops: CDR1 ENHRY, CDR2 SYGVKD. Trimming cost V 6 bases and J 5 bases; bases outside gene matches: 4.